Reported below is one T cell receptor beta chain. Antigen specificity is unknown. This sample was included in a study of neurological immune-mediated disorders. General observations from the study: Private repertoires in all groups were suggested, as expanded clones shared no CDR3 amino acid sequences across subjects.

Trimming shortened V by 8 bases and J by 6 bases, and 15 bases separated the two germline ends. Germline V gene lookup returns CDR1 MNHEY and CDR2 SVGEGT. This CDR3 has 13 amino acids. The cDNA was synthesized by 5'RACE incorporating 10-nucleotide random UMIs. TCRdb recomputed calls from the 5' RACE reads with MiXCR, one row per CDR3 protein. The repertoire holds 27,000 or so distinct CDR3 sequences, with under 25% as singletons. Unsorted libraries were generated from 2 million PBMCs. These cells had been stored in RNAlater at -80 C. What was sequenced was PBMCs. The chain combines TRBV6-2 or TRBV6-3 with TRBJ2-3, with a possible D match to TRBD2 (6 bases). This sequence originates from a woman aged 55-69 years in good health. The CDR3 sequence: CASGLYGGDTQYF. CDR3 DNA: TGTGCCAGCGGACTGTATGGAGGGGATACGCAGTATTTT.